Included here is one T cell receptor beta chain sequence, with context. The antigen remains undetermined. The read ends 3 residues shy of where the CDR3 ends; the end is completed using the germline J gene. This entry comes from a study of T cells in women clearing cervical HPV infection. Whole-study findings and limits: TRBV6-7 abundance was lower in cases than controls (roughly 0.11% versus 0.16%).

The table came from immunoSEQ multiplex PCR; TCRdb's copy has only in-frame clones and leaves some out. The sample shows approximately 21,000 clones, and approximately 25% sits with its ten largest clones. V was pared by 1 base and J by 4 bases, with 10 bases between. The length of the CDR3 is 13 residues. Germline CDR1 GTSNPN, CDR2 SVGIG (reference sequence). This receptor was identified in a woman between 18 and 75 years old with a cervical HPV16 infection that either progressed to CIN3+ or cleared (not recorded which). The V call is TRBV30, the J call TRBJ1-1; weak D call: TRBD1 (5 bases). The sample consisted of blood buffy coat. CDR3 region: CAWSEGVGTEAFF. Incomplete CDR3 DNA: TGTGCCTGGAGTGAAGGGGTCGGCACTGAA.